The entry that follows covers one TCR beta chain sequence. This clonotype was found a few times. Its antigen is currently not known. One base away there is no much larger clone; base qualities are not given. Stable Graves' hyperthyroidism was defined as no progression to ophthalmopathy during 18 months of follow-up. The hyperthyroidism patients were between 18 and 65 years old and newly diagnosed, with a disease duration of less than 2 months. Patients with uncontrolled infections, other autoimmune diseases, pregnancy or lactation were excluded. Diagnoses relied on clinical symptoms, serum thyroxine and TRAb, thyroid ultrasound and orbital computed tomography. Total RNA was extracted using Trizol reagent, and RNA quality was assessed on an Agilent 2100 Bioanalyzer. At the junction V is shortened by 8 bases and J by 6 bases, with 17 bases in between. Via the germline V gene (reference sequence), CDR1 is PRHDT and CDR2 FYEKMQ. There are 15 amino acids in the CDR3, from cysteine to phenylalanine inclusive. The read is trimmed to its CDR3 DNA, 45 bases read in frame from base 1.

The data were obtained in a study of T cells in Graves' hyperthyroidism and ophthalmopathy (dated by TCRdb to the late 2010s). General notes on the study: To identify distinguishing TCR V-J signatures, a discovery cohort of some 100 patients was used, comprising 43 with Graves' ophthalmopathy and around 60 with stable Graves' hyperthyroidism. Prospective prediction of ophthalmopathy was tested in an independent validation cohort consisting of 18 to 20 hyperthyroidism patients and 17 patients who later progressed to ophthalmopathy. For training and testing, the 100 or so patients in the discovery cohort were randomly divided in a 7:3 ratio. The study also compared thyroid tissue and blood T-cell repertoires from about six Graves' hyperthyroidism patients. Following sampling, methimazole starting at 30 mg daily was given to hyperthyroidism patients, and high-dose intravenous methylprednisolone was given to ophthalmopathy patients. The paper reports TCR Vbeta CDR3 sequencing of some 140 peripheral blood samples: around 45 ophthalmopathy, over 70 hyperthyroidism and 17 progressor patients. Broader findings and caveats from the paper: Most expanded thyroid clonotypes (frequency above 0.001) were also detected in blood, suggesting blood repertoires may reflect thyroid immune responses. No statistical method was used to set the sample size in advance, and investigators knew the group allocation. A 13 V-J signature model separated ophthalmopathy from stable hyperthyroidism, with about 88% sensitivity and just under 84% specificity in cross-validation and 80%/75% in testing. During validation, the model predicted progression to ophthalmopathy a median of approximately six months ahead of onset, with roughly 65% sensitivity and 72% to 80% specificity.

TCR beta CDR3 regions were amplified from RNA transcripts. The first round of RT-PCR for the TCR CDR3 was performed with the HTBI primer set and the Qiagen OneStep RT-PCR kit. Libraries were constructed in a second round of multiplex PCR, after which size selection and purification were carried out. Libraries were sequenced paired-end with 100 bp reads on an Illumina HiSeq2000. The original methods were these. SOAPnuke was used to process the raw data, with reads discarded if the reads contained adapters or uncalled bases, had a mean Phred below 15, or lacked an exact constant-primer or identifier match. COPE v1.2.5 was used to merge high-quality paired reads, and clonotypes were defined as unique nucleotide sequences. MiTCR v1.1 was used to align clonotypes to the IMGT TRBV, TRBD and TRBJ reference segments. The analysis included only V-J combinations with a frequency above 0.0001, which together covered over 98% of the repertoires. The TCS score was defined as the ratio of F50 (clonal expansion) to E x V (chaos), calculated using BLOSUM62-based TCRdist between CDR3 peptides within each V-J. Welch's t-statistics and random forest reduced 500 to 650 V-J features to around 14, which were used in a naive Bayes classifier (R e1071). In-frame beta chains were kept once TCRdb had trimmed the public reads at Q25 with fastp and called clones with MiXCR. Every entry covers one CDR3 protein and lists the most common genes and DNA from its rows. The V and J calls shown here were made by TCRdb, not taken from the authors' results. This sample comprises a few hundred thousand distinct CDR3 sequences, around 46% of them detected only once. The ten largest account for roughly 8.2% of the sample.

The sequence was obtained from a woman aged 18-29 years with Graves' hyperthyroidism. Donor details come from another sample of the same person, matched by shared clones. Sequencing input: peripheral blood or thyroid tissue (not recorded which). The V and J segments used are TRBV13 and TRBJ1-6; TRBD1 is a weak D gene call, 5 bases matching. The DNA is TGTGCCAGCGCCGAACTGGGGGGAGGTAATTCACCCCTCCACTTT. The translation is CASAELGGGNSPLHF.